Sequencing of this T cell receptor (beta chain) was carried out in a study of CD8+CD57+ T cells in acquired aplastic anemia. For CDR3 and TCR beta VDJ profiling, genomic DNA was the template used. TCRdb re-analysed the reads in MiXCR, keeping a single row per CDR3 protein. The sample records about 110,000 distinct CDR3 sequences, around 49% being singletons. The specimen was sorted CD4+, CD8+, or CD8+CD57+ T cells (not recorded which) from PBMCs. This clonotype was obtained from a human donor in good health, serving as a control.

The CDR3 protein is CASSQKGREDAEAFF. CDR3 coding DNA: TGTGCCAGCAGCCAAAAGGGACGGGAAGATGCTGAAGCTTTCTTT. The chain has TRBV7-9 and TRBJ1-1, with a tentative D call TRBD1 (5 bases). Deletions cut 5 bases from V and 6 bases from J, with 19 bases between. This CDR3 has 15 residues. Looked up from germline, CDR1 is SEHNR and CDR2 is FQNEAQ (reference sequence). Supplemented by reference TRBV7-9 and TRBJ1-1, the full variable domain reads DTGVSQNPRHKITKRGQNVTFRCDPISEHNRLYWYRQTLGQGPEFLTYFQNEAQLEKSRLLSDRFSAERPKGSFSTLEIQRTEQGDSAMYLCASSQKGREDAEAFFGQGTRLTVV.